What follows is one TCR beta chain and its context. Germline CDR1 is MGHRA and CDR2 is YSYEKL. CDR3 length equals 16 residues. Trimming cost V 1 base and J 0 bases, with 10 bases left between them. Method: immunoSEQ multiplex PCR; TCRdb's copy keeps in-frame clones and lacks some. The data hold 95,000 to 130,000 clones, with roughly 94% observed a single time. The sample belongs to a study of siplizumab effects on memory and regulatory T cells. This TCR was sampled from a human donor in good health. The rearrangement uses TRBV4-1 and TRBJ1-5; D call uncertain. The sequenced sample consisted of non-Treg CD4+ T cells sorted from blood. CDR3: CASSQGRAYSNQPQHF. The CDR3, as DNA: TGCGCCAGCAGCCAAGGGAGAGCGTATAGCAATCAGCCCCAGCATTTT.